One and the same sample provided the 20 T cell receptor beta chains below, sequenced in a study of blood T cell repertoires in COVID-19. Measured with immunoSEQ multiplex PCR; TCRdb has only the in-frame clones, and not every one. The sample has about 65,000 clones; roughly 85% are singletons. The source material was peripheral blood. The receptors come from a human donor in a cohort sampled during active COVID-19.

This clone has just one count. CDR3: CASVGQLDYEQYF. In nucleotides, the CDR3 is TGTGCCAGCGTGGGACAACTAGACTACGAGCAGTACTTC. The chain is built from TRBV6-5 and TRBJ2-7; D possibly corresponds to TRBD1 (6 bases). Trimming took 8 bases from V and 3 from J, leaving 14 bases between them. Germline assignment: CDR1 MNHEY and CDR2 SVGAGI. This CDR3 has 13 amino acids.

The rearrangement uses TRBV7-2 and TRBJ1-1; D gene ambiguous. CDR3 length equals 15 residues. V was shortened by 1 base and J by 2 bases, with 11 bases between the two germline ends. CDR1 and CDR2 (germline): SGHTA, FQGNSA. The CDR3 region is CASSLGGFSNTEAFF. The CDR3 DNA sequence: TGTGCCAGCAGCTTAGGAGGTTTCAGTAACACTGAAGCTTTCTTT.

This clone is a singleton in its sample. The chain carries TRBV4-2 and TRBJ1-4; the D gene is possibly TRBD1 (6 bases). The CDR3 consists of 17 residues. The ends were cut back, 1 base at V and 7 bases at J, with 19 bases in the middle. CDR1 is LGHNA, CDR2 YNFKEQ, per germline. CDR3 region: CASSQAGGGGGSEKLFF. The DNA of the CDR3 is TGTGCCAGCAGCCAAGCCGGGGGCGGGGGTGGAAGTGAAAAACTGTTTTTT.

The J gene is TRBJ2-3, the V gene TRBV30; tentatively, D is TRBD2 (5 bases). Germline CDR1 reads GTSNPN; CDR2 reads SVGIG (reference sequence). Trimming left V 0 bases short and J 10 bases short, with 14 bases between. This CDR3 is built from 13 residues. Written as DNA, the CDR3 is TGTGCCTGGAGTGTACGGACTGGCGCCCCGCAGTATTTT. Residues: CAWSVRTGAPQYF.

The chain uses TRBV6-1 and TRBJ1-6, with D perhaps matching TRBD1 (6 bases). Trimming took 3 bases from V and 8 from J, leaving 23 bases between them. This CDR3 spans 18 amino acids. Germline V gene sequence: CDR1 MNHNS, CDR2 SASEGT. CDR3 nucleotides: TGTGCCAGCAGTGAGAGAGTCCGGGGGGGCTATTGGGATTCACCCCTCCACTTT. Its translation is CASSERVRGGYWDSPLHF.

This clone was seen just once. The chain joins TRBV5-8 to TRBJ1-2; tentative D call: TRBD1 (5 bases). Deletions cut 4 bases from V and 7 bases from J, with 23 bases between. Germline lookup yields CDR1 SGHTS and CDR2 YDEGEE. There are 16 residues in the CDR3. The CDR3 coding sequence is TGTGCCAGCAGCCCCCAACCGGGACTGCTAGGTTTTGGCTACACCTTC. This encodes CASSPQPGLLGFGYTF.

This rearrangement joins TRBV27 to TRBJ2-7; D possibly corresponds to TRBD2 (6 bases). Trimming left V 5 bases short and J 5 bases short, with 19 bases between. Germline-derived CDR1 and CDR2 are MNHEY and SMNVEV (reference sequence). This CDR3 region has 15 residues. Written as DNA, the CDR3 is TGTGCCAGCAGTCCACTATCGGGACTTGGTGACGAGCAGTACTTC. This encodes CASSPLSGLGDEQYF.

The chain carries TRBV14 and TRBJ2-1; D is undetermined. V lost 1 base and J lost 8, with 3 bases in between. CDR1 and CDR2 from the germline V gene are SGHDN and FVKESK. The CDR3 loop spans 11 amino acids. The CDR3 loop is CASSQVYEQFF. The CDR3 DNA follows: TGTGCCAGCAGCCAAGTCTATGAGCAGTTCTTC.

The gene calls are TRBV30 and TRBJ1-2; weak D call: TRBD1 (6 bases). Per germline, CDR1 GTSNPN and CDR2 SVGIG (reference sequence). This CDR3 has 12 residues. V was cut by 6 bases and J by 7 bases, with 15 bases left in between. CDR3 amino acids: CACGGGRAGYTF. CDR3 nucleotides: TGTGCCTGCGGGGGGGGGCGTGCTGGCTACACCTTC.

This sequence joins TRBV5-6 and TRBJ2-5; TRBD2 matches 9 bases. Trimming cost V 2 bases and J 0 bases; bases outside gene matches: 5. Germline lookup yields CDR1 SGHDT and CDR2 YYEEEE. The CDR3 sequence is 16 residues long. CDR3 protein: CASSFLSGRYQETQYF. In nucleotides, the CDR3 is TGTGCCAGCAGCTTCTTAAGCGGGAGGTACCAAGAGACCCAGTACTTC.

The V call is TRBV3-1 (or the pseudogene TRBV3-2), the J call TRBJ2-3, with TRBD1 as a possible D gene (6 bases). Germline V CDR1 and CDR2: LGHDT, YNNKEL (reference sequence). CDR3 length equals 16 residues. V was pared by 6 bases and J by 0 bases, with 16 bases between. The CDR3 here is CASSTPMGASTDTQYF. The CDR3 region has the DNA TGTGCCAGCAGTACTCCTATGGGGGCTAGCACAGATACGCAGTATTTT.

Details on this clone: At one of its ends the junction is not consistent with the germline gene, which may arise from a read error. V and J are TRBV6-5 and TRBJ1-1; 7 bases fit TRBD1. Germline V gene lookup returns CDR1 MNHEY and CDR2 SVGAGI. The CDR3 covers 15 residues. The CDR3 spells CASSISQGWNAEAFF. For the CDR3, the DNA is TGTGCCAGCAGTATCTCACAGGGGTGGAACGCTGAAGCTTTCTTT.

J is TRBJ1-5 and V is TRBV6-4, with TRBD1 matching over 9 bases. V lost 6 bases and J lost 5; bases outside the gene matches: 2. CDR3 length: 13 amino acids. Germline V gene data show CDR1 as MRHNA and CDR2 as SNTAGT. In DNA, the CDR3 is TGTGCCAGCAGCCGGGACAGGGATCAGCCCCAGCATTTT. Its translation is CASSRDRDQPQHF.

This chain joins TRBV12-3 or TRBV12-4 and TRBJ2-7; TRBD1 matches at 7 bases. The V and J ends lost 5 bases and 10 bases, in that order; junction bases with no gene match: 11. This CDR3 has 13 residues. CDR3 in DNA: TGTGCCAGCAGTAACCTTCGACAGGGCGCCCAGTACTTC. Translated: CASSNLRQGAQYF.

The chain combines TRBV5-4 with TRBJ1-2; TRBD1 matches 11 bases. Germline CDR1 reads SGHNT; CDR2 reads YYREEE (reference sequence). V gave up 3 bases and J gave up 3 bases; unmatched junction bases: 7. The CDR3 spans 16 residues. The CDR3 here is CASSWGGGQGDYGYTF. As DNA, the CDR3 is TGTGCCAGCAGCTGGGGTGGGGGACAGGGGGACTATGGCTACACCTTC.

This clone was seen just once. V and J are TRBV5-6 and TRBJ1-2; perhaps TRBD1 as D (6 bases). Germline loops: CDR1 SGHDT, CDR2 YYEEEE. The length of the CDR3 is 11 residues. With 9 bases removed from V and 2 bases from J, the gap between germline ends came to 8 bases. The CDR3 sequence is CANGQNYGYTF. CDR3 nucleotides: TGTGCCAACGGACAGAACTATGGCTACACCTTC.

Only one count was recorded for this clone. The DNA for the CDR3 is TGCGCCAGCAGCTGGTATGACAGTTACGAGCAGTACTTC. Amino acid sequence: CASSWYDSYEQYF. This chain links TRBV5-1 with TRBJ2-7; D is perhaps TRBD1 (5 bases). Trimming cost V 3 bases and J 4 bases, with 11 bases left between them. CDR1 and CDR2 from the germline V gene are SGHRS and YFSETQ. CDR3 length: 13 residues.

V gene TRBV30 combines with J gene TRBJ1-1; a weak D match, TRBD1 (5 bases). This CDR3 region has 12 residues. With 1 base removed from V and 5 bases from J, the gap between germline ends came to 8 bases. Germline V CDR1 and CDR2: GTSNPN, SVGIG (reference sequence). The CDR3 DNA is TGTGCCTGGAGTGGGGGCCAGACTGAAGCTTTCTTT. Its translation: CAWSGGQTEAFF.

The V gene is TRBV11-2, the J gene TRBJ1-1; D might be TRBD1 (6 bases). The CDR3 spans 16 residues. V was trimmed by 2 bases and J by 0 bases, leaving 13 bases between them. From germline, CDR1 is SGHAT and CDR2 FQNNGV. The CDR3 reads CASSLRGSNMNTEAFF. The CDR3 nucleotides read TGTGCCAGCAGCTTAAGGGGGTCTAACATGAACACTGAAGCTTTCTTT. The full variable domain, in which reference TRBV11-2 and TRBJ1-1 provide the parts outside the CDR3, is EAGVAQSPRYKIIEKRQSVAFWCNPISGHATLYWYQQILGQGPKLLIQFQNNGVVDDSQLPKDRFSAERLKGVDSTLKIQPAKLEDSAVYLCASSLRGSNMNTEAFFGQGTRLTVV.

This clone was recorded once. The rearrangement uses TRBV7-9 and TRBJ1-2, with D tentatively TRBD1 (6 bases). CDR3 size: 12 residues. The germline gives CDR1 SEHNR, CDR2 FQNEAQ (reference sequence). V was cut by 6 bases and J by 6 bases, with 11 bases left in between. The CDR3 loop reads CASRSNRDGYTF. The CDR3 DNA reads TGTGCCAGCAGAAGCAACAGGGATGGCTACACCTTC.